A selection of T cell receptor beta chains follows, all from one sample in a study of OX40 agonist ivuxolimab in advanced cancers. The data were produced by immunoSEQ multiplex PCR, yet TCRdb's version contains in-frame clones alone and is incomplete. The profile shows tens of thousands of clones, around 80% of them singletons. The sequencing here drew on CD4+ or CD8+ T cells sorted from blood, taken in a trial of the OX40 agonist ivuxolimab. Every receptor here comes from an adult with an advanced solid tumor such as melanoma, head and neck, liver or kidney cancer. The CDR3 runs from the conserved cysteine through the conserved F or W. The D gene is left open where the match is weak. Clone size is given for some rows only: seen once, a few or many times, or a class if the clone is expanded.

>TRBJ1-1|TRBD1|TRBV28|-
TGTGCCAGCAGTTTGGGCGGGACAGGGGGCACTGAAGCTTTCTTT
CASSLGGTGGTEAFF
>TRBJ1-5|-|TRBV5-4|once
TGTGCCAGCAGCTTGGGGGGGCGCCGTCAGCCCCAGCATTTT
CASSLGGRRQPQHF
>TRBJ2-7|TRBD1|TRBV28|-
TGTGCCAGCAGTCTGGGTGGACAGGGGTACGAGCAGTACTTC
CASSLGGQGYEQYF
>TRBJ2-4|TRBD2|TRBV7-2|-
TGTGCCAGCAGCCCAGGACTAGCGGGGAGAGCCAAAAACATTCAGTACTTC
CASSPGLAGRAKNIQYF
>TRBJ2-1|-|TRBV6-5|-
TGTGCCAGCAGTAGGGGCCGTAATGAGCAGTTCTTC
CASSRGRNEQFF
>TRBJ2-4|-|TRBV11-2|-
TGTGCCAGCAGCTTAGAATACAGGGATCCGAAAAACATTCAGTACTTC
CASSLEYRDPKNIQYF
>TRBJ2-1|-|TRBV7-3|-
TGTGCCAGCAGCTTGGAGCGGGCGGGTGAGCAGTTCTTC
CASSLERAGEQFF
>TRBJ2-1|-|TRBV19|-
TGTGCCAGTAGTATCGGACAGACGGTGGATGAGCAGTTCTTC
CASSIGQTVDEQFF
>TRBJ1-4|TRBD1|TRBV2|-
TGTGCCAGCAGTGACGGACAGGGGAATGAAAAACTGTTTTTT
CASSDGQGNEKLFF
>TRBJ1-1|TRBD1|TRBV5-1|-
TGCGCCAGCAGCCACCCAGGGGGCACTGAAGCTTTCTTT
CASSHPGGTEAFF